This TCR beta chain was identified in a study of response to subunit inactivated influenza vaccine. Study-level results: Researchers suggested that each seasonal influenza vaccination recruits few new T cells.

MiXCR, applied by TCRdb to the RT-PCR reads, yields one record per CDR3 protein. This sample has approximately 170,000 distinct CDR3 sequences, with approximately 12% found just once. Trimming pared 4 bases from V and 3 bases from J, leaving 19 bases between. Germline CDR1 reads MNHEY; CDR2 reads SVGAGI. The CDR3 loop spans 16 amino acids. In regard to this clonotype: Its antigen remains unknown.

The same sample was also studied in work on T cells expressing NK-cell markers. Per that paper: For TCR beta, cDNA was produced by 5'RACE template switching with UMIs. The dominant NKG2C+ clonotypes represented about 1.0-8% of CD8+ T cells in five to seven donors. HCMV specificity was not established for the expanded NKG2C+ T cell clones.

This TCR was recovered from a middle-aged man who received an inactivated influenza vaccine. Source: CD8+ T cells sorted from PBMCs, taken approximately 12 days after vaccination. V gene TRBV6-5 combines with J gene TRBJ2-7; D possibly corresponds to TRBD2 (5 bases). CDR3 residues: CASSLTGLPGGYEQYF. The CDR3 DNA is TGTGCCAGCAGTTTGACTGGACTTCCTGGCGGCTACGAGCAGTACTTC.